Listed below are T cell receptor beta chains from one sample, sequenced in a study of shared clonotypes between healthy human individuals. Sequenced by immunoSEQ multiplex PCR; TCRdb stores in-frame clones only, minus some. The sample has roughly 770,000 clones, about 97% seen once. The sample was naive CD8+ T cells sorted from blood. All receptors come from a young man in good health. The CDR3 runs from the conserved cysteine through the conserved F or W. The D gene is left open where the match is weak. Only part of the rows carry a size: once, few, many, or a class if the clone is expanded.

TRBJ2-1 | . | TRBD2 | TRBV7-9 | CASSIWSGRGDEQFF | TGTGCCAGCAGCATTTGGAGCGGGAGAGGAGATGAGCAGTTCTTC
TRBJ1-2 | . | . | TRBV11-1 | CASSAWTASYVGYTF | TGTGCCAGCAGCGCTTGGACAGCCTCCTATGTAGGCTACACCTTC
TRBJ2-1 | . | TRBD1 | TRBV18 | CASSRPDRADGPSRHNEQFF | TGTGCCAGCTCACGACCGGACAGGGCGGACGGACCCTCCCGTCACAATGAGCAGTTCTTC
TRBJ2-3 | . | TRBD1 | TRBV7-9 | CASSRQGTDTQYF | TGTGCCAGCAGCAGACAGGGGACAGATACGCAGTATTTT
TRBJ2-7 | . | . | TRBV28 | CATGSPFVSTYEQYF | TGTGCCACCGGGTCCCCCTTTGTCTCAACCTACGAGCAGTACTTC
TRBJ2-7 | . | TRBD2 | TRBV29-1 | CSVEPIDAGGGEQYF | TGCAGCGTTGAACCCATTGATGCGGGAGGCGGCGAGCAGTACTTC
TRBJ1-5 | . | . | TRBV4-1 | CASSQGEYSNQPQHF | TGCGCCAGCAGCCAGGGCGAGTATAGCAATCAGCCCCAGCATTTT
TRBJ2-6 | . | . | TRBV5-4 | CASKDPFFGSGANVLTF | TGTGCCAGCAAGGACCCTTTTTTCGGCTCTGGGGCCAACGTCCTGACTTTC
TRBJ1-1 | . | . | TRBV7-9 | CASSPRQERNTEAFF | TGTGCCAGCAGCCCGCGACAGGAGAGGAACACTGAAGCTTTCTTT
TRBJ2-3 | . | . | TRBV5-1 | CASSLEGGRPTDTQYF | TGCGCCAGCAGCTTGGAAGGAGGGAGACCCACAGATACGCAGTATTTT
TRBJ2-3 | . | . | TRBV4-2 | CASSLRGGTSTDTQYF | TGTGCCAGCAGCCTCCGGGGCGGTACTAGCACAGATACGCAGTATTTT
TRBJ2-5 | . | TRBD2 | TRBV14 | CASSRTGTSGSRQETQYF | TGTGCCAGCAGCCGAACGGGGACTAGCGGGAGTAGGCAAGAGACCCAGTACTTC
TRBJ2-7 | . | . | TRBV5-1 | CASSRGQISLRAYEQYF | TGCGCCAGCAGCAGAGGACAGATATCGCTTCGTGCCTACGAGCAGTACTTC
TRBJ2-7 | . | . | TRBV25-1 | CASSEWGGHSEQYF | TGTGCCAGCAGTGAATGGGGGGGGCATAGCGAGCAGTACTTC
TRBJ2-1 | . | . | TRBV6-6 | CASSYSGLDEQFF | TGTGCCAGCAGTTACTCGGGGCTGGACGAGCAGTTCTTC
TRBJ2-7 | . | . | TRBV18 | CASSLDSSYEQYF | TGTGCCAGCTCACTGGACAGCTCCTACGAGCAGTACTTC
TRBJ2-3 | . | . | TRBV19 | CASSIGIRSSTDTQYF | TGTGCCAGTAGTATAGGTATTAGAAGTAGCACAGATACGCAGTATTTT
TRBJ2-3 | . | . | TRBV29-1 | CSVGRSVSKDTQYF | TGCAGCGTTGGTCGTAGCGTATCGAAAGATACGCAGTATTTT
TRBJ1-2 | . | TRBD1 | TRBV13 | CASSPGTGGYGYTF | TGTGCCAGCAGCCCCGGGACAGGGGGCTATGGCTACACCTTC
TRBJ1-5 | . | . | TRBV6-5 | CASSYSSNQPQHF | TGTGCCAGCAGTTACTCCTCCAATCAGCCCCAGCATTTT
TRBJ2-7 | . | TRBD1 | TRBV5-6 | CASSIAPGQGLRGYYEQYF | TGTGCCAGCAGCATAGCGCCGGGACAGGGGTTGAGAGGATACTACGAGCAGTACTTC
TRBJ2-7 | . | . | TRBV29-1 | CSVEGPAYEQYF | TGCAGCGTTGAAGGGCCGGCTTACGAGCAGTACTTC
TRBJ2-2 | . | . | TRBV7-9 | CASSVGELFF | TGTGCCAGCAGCGTCGGGGAGCTGTTTTTT
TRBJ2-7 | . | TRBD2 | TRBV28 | CASKQGTSGIDEQYF | TGTGCCAGTAAACAGGGGACTAGCGGGATTGACGAGCAGTACTTC
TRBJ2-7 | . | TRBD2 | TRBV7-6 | CASSLTQGLAGSEQYF | TGTGCCAGCAGCCTCACCCAAGGTCTAGCGGGATCCGAGCAGTACTTC
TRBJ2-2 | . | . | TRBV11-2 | CASSSPMGATGELFF | TGTGCCAGCAGCTCGCCCATGGGGGCGACCGGGGAGCTGTTTTTT
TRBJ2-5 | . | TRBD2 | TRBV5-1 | CASSPLAGVETQYF | TGCGCCAGCAGCCCCCTCGCGGGAGTGGAGACCCAGTACTTC
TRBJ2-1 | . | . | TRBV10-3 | CAISEGRYNEQFF | TGTGCCATCAGTGAGGGGCGGTACAATGAGCAGTTCTTC
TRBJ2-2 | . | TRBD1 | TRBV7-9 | CASSPRTGFGELFF | TGTGCCAGCAGCCCCCGGACAGGGTTCGGGGAGCTGTTTTTT
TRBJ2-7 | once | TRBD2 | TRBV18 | CASSPQGDGTSADYEQYF | TGTGCCAGCTCACCACAGGGGGATGGGACTAGCGCGGACTACGAGCAGTACTTC
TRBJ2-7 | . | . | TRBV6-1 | CASRERRGDLREQYF | TGTGCCAGCAGGGAGAGACGCGGGGACCTACGAGAGCAGTACTTC
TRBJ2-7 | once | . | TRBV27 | CASSLRRAGSSEQYF | TGTGCCAGCAGTTTAAGACGGGCGGGATCCTCCGAGCAGTACTTC
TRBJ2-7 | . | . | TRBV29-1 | CSVLDRLLAHEQYF | TGCAGCGTCCTGGACAGACTCCTTGCCCACGAGCAGTACTTC
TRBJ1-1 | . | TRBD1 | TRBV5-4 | CASSLGGPMNTEAFF | TGTGCCAGCAGCTTAGGGGGCCCGATGAACACTGAAGCTTTCTTT
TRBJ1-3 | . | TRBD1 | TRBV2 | CASSDSQGAPTSSGNTIYF | TGTGCCAGCAGTGATTCACAGGGGGCTCCCACTTCATCTGGAAACACCATATATTTT
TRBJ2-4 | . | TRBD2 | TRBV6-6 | CASSYVSGRHEGIQYF | TGTGCCAGCAGTTACGTTAGCGGGAGGCACGAAGGCATTCAGTACTTC
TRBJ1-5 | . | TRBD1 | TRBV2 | CASSEARQGYQPQHF | TGTGCCAGCAGTGAAGCGCGACAGGGATATCAGCCCCAGCATTTT
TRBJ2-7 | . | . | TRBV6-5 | CASSLSGTNYEQYF | TGTGCCAGCAGTCTTTCCGGAACTAACTACGAGCAGTACTTC
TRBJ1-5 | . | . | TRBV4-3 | CASSQDGVGPQHF | TGCGCCAGCAGCCAAGATGGGGTGGGGCCCCAGCATTTT
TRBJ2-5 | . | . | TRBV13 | CASSLRVGLETQYF | TGTGCCAGCAGCTTACGGGTCGGGCTAGAGACCCAGTACTTC
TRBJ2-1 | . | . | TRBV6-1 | CASSEPGEFF | TGTGCCAGCAGTGAGCCCGGCGAGTTCTTC
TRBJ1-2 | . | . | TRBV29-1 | CSVVPGEFYGYTF | TGCAGCGTTGTCCCCGGAGAGTTCTATGGCTACACCTTC
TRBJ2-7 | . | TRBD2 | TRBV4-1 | CASSQGQGSGSYEQYF | TGCGCCAGCAGCCAAGGCCAGGGTAGCGGGAGTTACGAGCAGTACTTC
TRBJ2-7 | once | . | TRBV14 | CASSPLTGTLYEQYF | TGTGCCAGCAGCCCATTGACCGGGACCTTGTACGAGCAGTACTTC
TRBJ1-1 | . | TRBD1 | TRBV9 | CASSGDRGRGGNTEAFF | TGTGCCAGCAGCGGAGACAGGGGGCGCGGGGGGAACACTGAAGCTTTCTTT
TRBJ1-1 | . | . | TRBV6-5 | CASSSGRHTEAFF | TGTGCCAGCAGTTCTGGGCGGCACACTGAAGCTTTCTTT
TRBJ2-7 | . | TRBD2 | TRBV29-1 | CSVEGKTSGTYEQYF | TGCAGCGTTGAAGGTAAGACTAGCGGTACCTACGAGCAGTACTTC
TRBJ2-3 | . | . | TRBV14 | CASSQGSGDTQYF | TGTGCCAGCAGCCAGGGATCAGGGGATACGCAGTATTTT
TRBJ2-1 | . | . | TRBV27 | CASSSERGRSYNEQFF | TGTGCCAGCAGTTCCGAGAGGGGACGCTCCTACAATGAGCAGTTCTTC
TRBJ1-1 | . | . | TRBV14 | CASSQAGYEAFF | TGTGCCAGCAGCCAAGCAGGGTATGAAGCTTTCTTT